The TCR beta chain under discussion was sequenced for a study of human T cells and chemical hapten exposure. Overall study: The use of 2% DPC on roughly 2 cm by roughly 2 cm of upper inner arm skin constituted sensitization. Study findings and constraints: In comparison with controls, expanded TCRs gave rise to a significantly larger number of large CDR3 similarity clusters. Donors in the study had alopecia, meaning their immune response may differ from healthy people's.

In germline, CDR1 is MNHEY, CDR2 SVGEGT. V was cut by 6 bases and J by 5 bases, with 14 bases left in between. The CDR3 is 14 amino acids. MiXCR was run by TCRdb on the RACE reads, yielding one entry per CDR3 protein. The table includes some 330,000 distinct CDR3 sequences, 5% to 6.5% detected once. This sample's time point: pre-sensitization, week 0. This sample's treatment: therapeutic diphenylcyclopropenone sensitization with weekly scalp DPC. Those who donated were patients with alopecia, 18 to 70 years of age, and suitable for DPC. This clonotype has a count of ten or more. The antigen is not known.

V is TRBV6-2 or TRBV6-3 and J is TRBJ2-1; the D is unclear. The TCR was taken from a woman under 30 with alopecia areata. Some clones in this sample may be carry-over from other donors' samples. The sample in question was whole blood, obtained in connection with sensitization to the hapten diphenylcyclopropenone (DPC). The CDR3 loop reads CASSLRGRDNEQFF. The CDR3 nucleotides read TGTGCCAGCAGCCTCAGAGGAAGGGACAATGAGCAGTTCTTC.